This T cell receptor (beta chain) was observed in a study of blood T cell repertoires in COVID-19. The V segment lost 0 bases and the J segment 8 bases; nucleotides outside the gene matches: 8. Germline V CDR1 and CDR2: MNHEY, SVGAGI. This CDR3 is 15 amino acids long. In the source study's methods: The authors estimated nucleated cell counts from reference gene primer amplification. Profiled with immunoSEQ multiplex PCR; TCRdb holds only in-frame clones, not every one. Clone size and V and J calls were adopted from that table, with D and trimming inferred from the DNA. In the table there are 200,000 or so clones, approximately 82% of which are singletons. This clone has just one count.

The chain carries TRBV6-5 and TRBJ1-2; 8 bases map to TRBD1. The receptor was isolated from a human donor with acute or convalescent COVID-19. The donor label of this sample is uncertain. Sequenced sample: peripheral blood. The CDR3 DNA is TGTGCCAGCAGTTACTCGCGCAGGGGGCAGGGGGGCTACACCTTC. Its translation is CASSYSRRGQGGYTF.